Below, 3 T cell receptor beta chains from the same sample are listed, as sequenced in a study of T cell responses to AZD1222 COVID-19 vaccine. This table comes from immunoSEQ multiplex PCR, and its TCRdb copy is limited to in-frame clones, with some not included. The sample records 150,000 to 200,000 clones, just over 90% being singletons. The specimen was peripheral blood, collected 28 days after the second AZD1222 dose. Every receptor here comes from an adult who received the AZD1222 COVID-19 vaccine.

This chain links TRBV6-6 with TRBJ1-2, with a tentative D call TRBD1 (6 bases). Looked up from germline, CDR1 is MNHNY and CDR2 is SVGAGI (reference sequence). V was clipped by 10 bases and J by 4 bases, with 16 bases between them. The length of the CDR3 is 13 residues. The CDR3 sequence: CATRGGARYGYTF. The DNA of the CDR3 is TGTGCCACTCGGGGGGGGGCTCGCTATGGCTACACCTTC.

The chain recombines TRBV15 with TRBJ2-2; 7 bases align to TRBD1. The CDR3 is 15 amino acids. V trimming: 0 bases; J trimming: 6 bases; junction bases outside the gene matches: 4. Germline CDR1 and CDR2: LNHNV and YYDKDF (reference sequence). The chain's CDR3 is CATSRDTGTAGELFF. The CDR3 coding sequence is TGTGCCACCAGCAGAGATACGGGGACAGCCGGGGAGCTGTTTTTT.

This clone was counted once. This sequence joins TRBV5-6 and TRBJ2-3; D might be TRBD1 (6 bases). Trimming pared 5 bases from V and 6 bases from J, leaving 16 bases between. The CDR3 runs 14 residues. CDR1 is SGHDT and CDR2 is YYEEEE in the germline V gene. The CDR3 DNA reads TGTGCCAGCAGTTCCGACAACCAGGGGGATACGCAGTATTTT. It yields the protein CASSSDNQGDTQYF.